The 19 T cell receptor beta chains below all came from one sample that was sequenced in a study. Treg sorting used a CD4+CD25+CD127-/low gate. Each CDR3 protein gets one entry after TCRdb re-called the 5' RACE reads with MiXCR. Of 35,000 to 50,000 distinct CDR3 sequences detected, more than 20% appear once; the ten largest clones hold over 3.5%. Sequencing used Tregs sorted from a lymph node. The origin of the receptors is a female donor with breast cancer.

The J gene is TRBJ2-7, the V gene TRBV20-1; no reliable D call. Trimming removed 4 bases at V and 1 base at J, with 14 bases between. The CDR3 is 14 amino acids. CDR1 is DFQATT, CDR2 SNEGSKA, per germline (reference sequence). The CDR3 sequence: CSATDYTNSYEQYF. The DNA of the CDR3 is TGCAGTGCTACGGATTATACCAATTCCTACGAGCAGTACTTC.

This clonotype was observed a handful of times. CDR3 nucleotides: TGCGCCAGCAGCTTCGGGGGAGGGATCCAAGCCAAAAACATTCAGTACTTC. Protein: CASSFGGGIQAKNIQYF. This rearrangement joins TRBV5-1 to TRBJ2-4; 7 nucleotides line up with TRBD2. V shed 2 bases and J 0 bases; nucleotides not matched to a gene: 8. The length of the CDR3 is 17 residues. Germline V lookup: CDR1 SGHRS, CDR2 YFSETQ.

This clonotype is labeled as medium-sized (0.01 to 0.1%). This sequence joins TRBV5-1 and TRBJ2-7, with TRBD1 matching over 7 bases. Looked up from germline, CDR1 is SGHRS and CDR2 is YFSETQ. The CDR3 length is 17 residues. Trimming cost V 3 bases and J 2 bases; bases outside gene matches: 14. In nucleotides, the CDR3 is TGCGCCAGCAGCTGGAATCCTCGACAGGGATCGACCTACGAGCAGTACTTC. Translating it yields CASSWNPRQGSTYEQYF.

In this sample, this clonotype turned up a few times. This chain links TRBV7-9 with TRBJ2-1; D is ambiguous. Looked up from germline, CDR1 is SEHNR and CDR2 is FQNEAQ (reference sequence). The CDR3 covers 13 residues. Trimming took off 1 base at V and 7 bases at J, with 8 bases between the two ends. CDR3 region: CASSLGDSNEQFF. The CDR3 bases are TGTGCCAGCAGCTTAGGGGATTCGAATGAGCAGTTCTTC. Supplemented by reference TRBV7-9 and TRBJ2-1, the full variable domain reads DTGVSQNPRHKITKRGQNVTFRCDPISEHNRLYWYRQTLGQGPEFLTYFQNEAQLEKSRLLSDRFSAERPKGSFSTLEIQRTEQGDSAMYLCASSLGDSNEQFFGPGTRLTVL.

The rearrangement joins TRBV5-1 to TRBJ2-3, with D perhaps given as TRBD1 or TRBD2 (5 bases each). Trimming pared 0 bases from V and 1 base from J, leaving 9 bases between. Germline loops: CDR1 SGHRS, CDR2 YFSETQ. The CDR3 contains 15 residues. The CDR3 sequence is CASSLVQGGTDTQYF. DNA for the CDR3: TGCGCCAGCAGCTTGGTGCAGGGAGGCACAGATACGCAGTATTTT. The complete variable domain, with remaining parts taken from reference TRBV5-1 and TRBJ2-3, reads KAGVTQTPRYLIKTRGQQVTLSCSPISGHRSVSWYQQTPGQGLQFLFEYFSETQRNKGNFPGRFSGRQFSNSRSEMNVSTLELGDSALYLCASSLVQGGTDTQYFGPGTRLTVL.

This clonotype has a count of ten or more. The chain uses TRBV29-1 and TRBJ2-7; tentatively, D is TRBD1 (6 bases). V was trimmed by 6 bases and J by 0 bases, leaving 15 bases between them. CDR3 size: 14 residues. Germline loops: CDR1 SQVTM, CDR2 ANQGSEA. CDR3: CSVSPDRVSYEQYF. The CDR3, as DNA: TGCAGCGTGTCCCCGGACAGAGTCTCCTACGAGCAGTACTTC.

This clonotype is deemed medium-sized. The chain employs TRBV5-1 and TRBJ1-2, with unresolved D. Trimming left V 0 bases short and J 4 bases short, with 7 bases between. CDR3 length: 13 amino acids. The germline V gene has CDR1 SGHRS and CDR2 YFSETQ. The CDR3 here is CASSLDGSYGYTF. In DNA form, the CDR3 reads TGCGCCAGCAGCTTGGACGGCAGCTATGGCTACACCTTC.

In this sample, this clonotype turned up a few times. The chain joins TRBV7-6 to TRBJ2-1, with 14 nucleotides matching TRBD2. The CDR3 runs to 18 residues. After removal of 0 bases from V and 4 bases from J, the junction contained 5 bases not matched to a gene. CDR1 and CDR2 (germline): SGHVS, FNYEAQ. The chain's CDR3 is CASSLARTSGRMYNEQFF. The CDR3 DNA is TGTGCCAGCAGCTTAGCGCGGACTAGCGGGAGGATGTACAATGAGCAGTTCTTC.

This clonotype came up a few times. The J gene is TRBJ2-5, the V gene TRBV7-2; 7 positions match TRBD2. Germline CDR1 and CDR2: SGHTA and FQGNSA. CDR3 size: 17 residues. V dropped 5 bases and J dropped 7; count of bases not matched to a gene: 19. CDR3 loop: CASSPQGGLGRFTTQYF. DNA for the CDR3: TGTGCCAGCAGCCCCCAAGGAGGACTAGGTCGTTTTACGACCCAGTACTTC.

The CDR3 reads CATSRDMGNLYEQYF. CDR3 bases: TGTGCCACCAGCAGAGATATGGGGAACCTCTACGAGCAGTACTTC. The V gene is TRBV15, the J gene TRBJ2-7; D remains unclear. CDR3 size: 15 residues. CDR1 and CDR2 (germline): LNHNV, YYDKDF (reference sequence). The germline V and J ends were trimmed by 0 bases and 3 bases, with 12 bases remaining between them.

Turning to this clonotype: This may come from a read error, since a much larger clone is one base off. The V gene is TRBV12-3 or TRBV12-4, the J gene TRBJ2-5; TRBD2 might be the D (6 bases). This CDR3 has 14 residues. This CDR3 is CASRGAGTKETRYF. The CDR3 DNA is TGTGCCAGCCGAGGGGCGGGAACGAAAGAGACCCGGTACTTC.

On this clonotype: This CDR3 is missing its conserved last phenylalanine or tryptophan, likely due to a read error. V gene TRBV29-1 combines with J gene TRBJ2-7; 9 bases are shared with TRBD1. Germline V lookup: CDR1 SQVTM, CDR2 ANQGSEA. The CDR3 is made up of 13 amino acids. DNA of the CDR3: TGTAGCGTTGAAACCGGGACAGGGATAGAGCAGTACCTC. Translation: CSVETGTGIEQYL.

By sample fraction, this clonotype is medium-sized. J is TRBJ2-2 and V is TRBV5-1; D is ambiguous. The CDR3 sequence is 12 residues long. The germline V and J ends were trimmed by 3 bases and 2 bases, with 2 bases remaining between them. CDR1 and CDR2 (germline): SGHRS, YFSETQ. CDR3 DNA sequence: TGCGCCAGCAGCTACAACACCGGGGAGCTGTTTTTT. Its translation is CASSYNTGELFF.

This clonotype was seen many times. V and J are TRBV5-5 and TRBJ2-7, with D perhaps TRBD1 (6 bases). The CDR3 consists of 15 residues. V was clipped by 4 bases and J by 6 bases, with 20 bases between them. Germline V gene lookup returns CDR1 SGHKS and CDR2 YYEKEE (reference sequence). As DNA, the CDR3 is TGTGCCAGCAGCCCGAACAGGGATTGGGGTCTCGAGCAGTACTTC. This gives the protein CASSPNRDWGLEQYF.

This clonotype was seen ten or more times. V is TRBV4-1 and J is TRBJ2-7, with 8 bases lining up with TRBD2. J lost 3 bases, V lost 3 bases, and 10 bases had no gene match. There are 16 residues in the CDR3. From germline, CDR1 is MGHRA and CDR2 YSYEKL. The CDR3 protein is CASSHEVGGRHYEQYF. CDR3 coding DNA: TGCGCCAGCAGCCACGAAGTGGGCGGGAGGCACTACGAGCAGTACTTC.

This clonotype is medium-sized. This chain uses TRBV5-1 with TRBJ1-2, with D maybe TRBD1 (5 bases). Trimming shortened V by 1 base and J by 1 base, and 8 bases separated the two germline ends. This CDR3 spans 14 amino acids. CDR1 SGHRS and CDR2 YFSETQ come from the germline V gene. This chain's CDR3 is CASSLYGGNYGYTF. CDR3 in DNA: TGCGCCAGCAGCTTGTACGGGGGTAACTATGGCTACACCTTC.

Points on this clonotype: One junction end does not reproduce the germline sequence, and a read error may be involved. The chain recombines TRBV10-3 with TRBJ2-1, with a tentative D call TRBD2 (6 bases). CDR3 length equals 14 residues. Germline V lookup: CDR1 ENHRY, CDR2 SYGVKD. CDR3 sequence reads: CAIGDPGGVNEQFF. In nucleotides, the CDR3 is TGTGCCATCGGTGACCCCGGAGGGGTGAATGAGCAGTTCTTC.

Regarding this clonotype: A much more abundant neighbour one base away suggests this may be a read error. The chain couples TRBV12-3 or TRBV12-4 to TRBJ2-7; TRBD2 is a possible D gene (7 bases). V was shortened by 4 bases and J by 4 bases, with 17 bases between the two germline ends. The CDR3 runs to 15 residues. The CDR3 spells CASSSASGRGYEQYF. DNA of the CDR3: TGTGCCAGCAGTTCCGCCAGTGGGAGGGGGTACGAGCAGTACTTC.

The chain couples TRBV9 to TRBJ2-3, with a tentative D call TRBD2 (6 bases). CDR3 size: 14 residues. Germline CDR1 reads SGDLS; CDR2 reads YYNGEE. With 6 bases removed from V and 4 bases from J, the gap between germline ends came to 15 bases. CDR3 DNA: TGTGCCAGCATGGGACGGGAGCAGCCAGATACGCAGTATTTT. Protein: CASMGREQPDTQYF.